These 12 T cell receptor beta chains originate from one sample sequenced in a study of radiation and T cells in renal cell carcinoma. The assay was immunoSEQ multiplex PCR, and TCRdb's table has in-frame clones only and misses some. The sample yields approximately 170,000 clones, about 88% seen once. Time point meaning: blood 4 weeks post-SBRT, at nephrectomy. The treatment: 15 Gy SBRT to primary tumor, nephrectomy 4 weeks later. The source material was blood, sampled from a patient whose treatment included radiotherapy and nephrectomy. These TCRs come from a woman between 45 and 65 years old with renal cell carcinoma.

The chain recombines TRBV4-2 with TRBJ2-5; D gene uncertain. This CDR3 is 16 amino acids long. V was cut by 4 bases and J by 4 bases, with 19 bases left in between. CDR1 LGHNA and CDR2 YNFKEQ come from the germline V gene. CDR3 amino acids: CASSPAMWGRAETQYF. The CDR3 nucleotides read TGTGCCAGCAGCCCCGCCATGTGGGGTCGCGCAGAGACCCAGTACTTC.

The V and J genes are TRBV11-2 and TRBJ2-7; TRBD1 might be the D (6 bases). The V gene lost 5 bases and the J gene lost 3 bases, with 17 bases spanning the gap. Germline V gene lookup returns CDR1 SGHAT and CDR2 FQNNGV. The CDR3 is made up of 15 amino acids. Here the CDR3 DNA reads TGTGCCAGCAGCCCCGTCCAGGGGTCTAACTACGAGCAGTACTTC. The encoded protein is CASSPVQGSNYEQYF.

The V call is TRBV6-5, the J call TRBJ2-5; D is perhaps TRBD2 (5 bases). The CDR3 covers 16 residues. Trimming removed 2 bases at V and 4 bases at J, with 17 bases between. The germline CDR1 and CDR2 sequences are MNHEY and SVGAGI. CDR3 amino acids: CASSYGGRRLTETQYF. CDR3 coding DNA: TGTGCCAGCAGTTACGGAGGCAGAAGACTTACAGAGACCCAGTACTTC.

J is TRBJ2-7 and V is TRBV6-1; D is possibly TRBD1 or TRBD2 (6 bases each). CDR1 MNHNS and CDR2 SASEGT come from the germline V gene. The CDR3 length is 15 residues. The V gene lost 3 bases and the J gene lost 5 bases, with 17 bases spanning the gap. The CDR3 DNA reads TGTGCCAGCAGTGATAGGGGGGTGTTTACGGACGAGCAGTACTTC. Residues: CASSDRGVFTDEQYF.

V is TRBV4-1 and J is TRBJ1-2; 7 bases match TRBD1. V gave up 0 bases and J gave up 6 bases; unmatched junction bases: 7. CDR1 and CDR2 (germline): MGHRA, YSYEKL. The CDR3 sequence is 15 residues long. The CDR3 nucleotides read TGCGCCAGCAGCCAAGATACAGGGGAGTGGAATGGCTACACCTTC. This translates into CASSQDTGEWNGYTF.

V usage is TRBV2 and J usage is TRBJ2-1; TRBD2 agrees at 14 bases. The CDR3 consists of 15 residues. V shed 7 bases, J shed 6 bases, and the junction held 5 bases outside the gene matches. Germline-derived CDR1 and CDR2 are SNHLY and FYNNEI. The CDR3 spells CASKRLAGGPNEQFF. In DNA form, the CDR3 reads TGTGCCAGCAAAAGACTAGCGGGGGGGCCCAATGAGCAGTTCTTC.

This rearrangement joins TRBV20-1 to TRBJ1-1; D perhaps matches TRBD1 (5 bases). Germline-derived CDR1 and CDR2 are DFQATT and SNEGSKA (reference sequence). CDR3 size: 11 residues. The chain's CDR3 is CSGDRNTEAFF. DNA of the CDR3: TGCAGCGGTGACAGGAACACTGAAGCTTTCTTT.

The chain's CDR3 is CASSPPAQGNEKLFF. The CDR3 DNA sequence: TGCGCCAGCAGCCCTCCGGCCCAGGGGAATGAAAAACTGTTTTTT. The chain uses TRBV4-1 and TRBJ1-4; tentatively, D is TRBD1 (6 bases). The CDR3 extends over 15 amino acids. V dropped 4 bases and J dropped 5 bases, with 14 bases sitting between them. The germline V gene has CDR1 MGHRA and CDR2 YSYEKL.

The rearrangement links TRBV5-1 to TRBJ2-2; D possibly uses TRBD1 or TRBD2 (5 bases each). V shed 5 bases and J shed 4 bases, with 18 bases lying between them. The CDR3 totals 16 residues. Germline lookup yields CDR1 SGHRS and CDR2 YFSETQ. The DNA of the CDR3 is TGCGCCAGCAGTAGGACTCAGGGAAGATTCACCGGGGAGCTGTTTTTT. Translation: CASSRTQGRFTGELFF.

This clone was observed a few times. The chain uses TRBV6-1 and TRBJ1-6, with 11 nucleotides matching TRBD1. J was trimmed by 9 bases and V by 4 bases; bases with no gene match: 8. The CDR3 is 16 amino acids. CDR1 is MNHNS, CDR2 SASEGT, per germline. The CDR3, as DNA: TGTGCCAGCAGTGCCTGGGTAGGGACAGGGGGTTCACCCCTCCACTTT. The encoded protein is CASSAWVGTGGSPLHF.

The chain recombines TRBV11-1 with TRBJ2-7; TRBD2 aligns across 12 bases. This CDR3 comprises 15 residues. Looked up from germline, CDR1 is SGHAT and CDR2 is FQDESV (reference sequence). Trimming took 5 bases from V and 1 from J; bases not matched to a gene: 3. CDR3 residues: CASSRTSGGSYEQYF. CDR3 coding DNA: TGTGCCAGCAGCCGAACTAGCGGGGGGTCCTACGAGCAGTACTTC. Variable domain in full (rest from reference TRBV11-1 and TRBJ2-7): EAEVAQSPRYKITEKSQAVAFWCDPISGHATLYWYRQILGQGPELLVQFQDESVVDDSQLPKDRFSAERLKGVDSTLKIQPAELGDSAMYLCASSRTSGGSYEQYFGPGTRLTVT.

The chain is built from TRBV4-2 and TRBJ2-2, with D possibly TRBD2 on 5 matching bases. Germline V gene sequence: CDR1 LGHNA, CDR2 YNFKEQ. There are 14 residues in the CDR3. The V end lost 6 bases, the J end lost 1 base, and 9 bases lay between the germline ends. The DNA for the CDR3 is TGTGCCAGCAGGGAAAGCGGGAACACCGGGGAGCTGTTTTTT. This sequence encodes CASRESGNTGELFF.